This T cell receptor (beta chain) was recorded in a study of cytomegalovirus exposure and HLA in healthy donors. 13 Jbeta primers and 60 Vbeta primers were used for the PCR. Produced via immunoSEQ multiplex PCR; TCRdb's table is partial and in-frame only. This repertoire comprises 100,000 or so clones; its ten largest clones make up roughly 3.5%. Remarks on this clone: Its antigen is still unknown.

Unmatched junction bases numbered 3, after V lost 6 bases and J lost 1 base. The CDR3 loop spans 13 amino acids. CDR1 is SGHTA and CDR2 is FQGTGA in the germline V gene. General study results and limits: Per a later analysis, HLA-associated TCR beta chains showed more clonal expansion than other, equally common TCR beta chains. 150 to 200 TCR beta chains were listed as cytomegalovirus-associated. The likely explanation for a cluster of highly shared sequence variants was sequencing artifact.

Material: PBMCs. This sequence joins TRBV7-3 and TRBJ2-7; 7 bases fit TRBD1. This TCR derives from a woman aged 25 to 39 in good health and CMV-seronegative. DNA of the CDR3: TGTGCCAGCAGTCCGGGACAGTCCTACGAGCAGTACTTC. Translation gives CASSPGQSYEQYF. Based on the CDR3 plus reference TRBV7-3 and TRBJ2-7, the full variable domain is GAGVSQTPSNKVTEKGKYVELRCDPISGHTALYWYRQSLGQGPEFLIYFQGTGAADDSGLPNDRFFAVRPEGSVSTLKIQRTERGDSAVYLCASSPGQSYEQYFGPGTRLTVT.